Sequencing of this T cell receptor (beta chain) was carried out in a study of blood T cell repertoires in COVID-19. As for the study in general: Samples of COVID-19 (acute and convalescent) were obtained from the United States, Italy and Spain. The analysed material was cDNA or gDNA that came from T cells, B-cell-depleted T cells, or PBMCs.

How the authors handled the data: Reference gene primer amplification gave nucleated cell count estimates. Repertoires were generated with immunoSEQ multiplex PCR, while TCRdb's copy carries only in-frame clones and drops some. That table gives V, J and clone size, and the DNA gave D and trimming. This table holds around 280,000 clones, approximately 84% found once. CDR1 MNHEY and CDR2 SMNVEV come from the germline V gene (reference sequence). Trimming pared 4 bases from V and 4 bases from J, leaving 13 bases between. This CDR3 is 14 amino acids long. Sequences were obtained from peripheral blood. This TCR derives from a woman aged 30 to 39 who had recovered from COVID-19. This sequence joins TRBV27 and TRBJ1-1; D uncertain. CDR3 protein: CASSSRLGGTEAFF. The CDR3, as DNA: TGTGCCAGCAGTTCTAGGCTGGGAGGCACTGAAGCTTTCTTT.